Presented here are 20 T cell receptor beta chains from one specimen sequenced in a study of PD-1 blockade in classical Hodgkin lymphoma. As for time point: cycle 4 day 1 (C4D1), after about 6 weeks of nivolumab. All patients experienced relapse after autologous stem cell transplantation, and brentuximab vedotin exposure was variable. The method was immunoSEQ multiplex PCR; TCRdb's version includes in-frame clones alone and lacks a portion of them. The sample includes some 86,000 clones, 90% of them seen just once. The sample here was peripheral blood mononuclear cells (PBMCs), taken before the fourth cycle of nivolumab. Every receptor here comes from a human donor with classical Hodgkin lymphoma.

The chain joins TRBV30 to TRBJ2-3; D unclear. CDR3 length: 12 residues. The ends were cut back, 2 bases at V and 6 bases at J, with 9 bases in the middle. In germline, CDR1 is GTSNPN, CDR2 SVGIG (reference sequence). The CDR3 bases are TGTGCCTGGAGTATCCGAGCGGATACGCAGTATTTT. Its protein is CAWSIRADTQYF. The full variable domain, completed using reference TRBV30 and TRBJ2-3, is SQTIHQWPATLVQPVGSPLSLECTVEGTSNPNLYWYRQAAGRGLQLLFYSVGIGQISSEVPQNLSASRPQDRQFILSSKKLLLSDSGFYLCAWSIRADTQYFGPGTRLTVL.

This clone came up a few times. The chain joins TRBV7-2 to TRBJ2-3, with D possibly being TRBD2 (5 bases). The V and J ends lost 1 base and 6 bases respectively, with 17 bases between them. This CDR3 comprises 16 residues. The germline V gene has CDR1 SGHTA and CDR2 FQGNSA. The CDR3 region has the DNA TGTGCCAGCAGCTTAGTCGGAACTAGTGTCGCCGATACGCAGTATTTT. It is translated as CASSLVGTSVADTQYF.

The chain has TRBV4-2 and TRBJ2-7; D possibly matches TRBD1 or TRBD2 (5 bases each). Germline V CDR1 and CDR2: LGHNA, YNFKEQ. This CDR3 comprises 15 residues. V gave up 0 bases and J gave up 3 bases, with 12 bases separating them. The CDR3 nucleotides are TGTGCCAGCAGCCAAGAGGACAAGGAGGTCTACGAGCAGTACTTC. It specifies CASSQEDKEVYEQYF.

This sequence joins TRBV6-1 and TRBJ1-1, with D unresolved. This CDR3 spans 13 amino acids. V lost 6 bases and J lost 4, with 12 bases in between. The germline gives CDR1 MNHNS, CDR2 SASEGT. The CDR3 nucleotides read TGTGCCAGCAGGATCCTGGGAATCACTGAAGCTTTCTTT. Protein: CASRILGITEAFF.

The rearrangement links TRBV7-2 to TRBJ2-7; 8 bases match TRBD1. V lost 2 bases, J lost 2 bases, and 2 bases stayed unmatched. The CDR3 covers 14 residues. Germline V CDR1 and CDR2: SGHTA, FQGNSA. Here the CDR3 reads CASSLRDRTYEQYF. The CDR3 region has the DNA TGTGCCAGCAGCTTAAGGGACAGGACCTACGAGCAGTACTTC.

The rearrangement links TRBV9 to TRBJ1-5, with a weak D call TRBD1 (5 bases). The CDR3 has 14 residues. V dropped 3 bases and J dropped 7 bases, with 14 bases sitting between them. Germline V lookup: CDR1 SGDLS, CDR2 YYNGEE. The chain's CDR3 is CASSAGTGGQPQHF. CDR3 DNA: TGTGCCAGCAGCGCCGGGACGGGCGGCCAGCCCCAGCATTTT.

The chain joins TRBV7-2 to TRBJ2-3; 7 nucleotides line up with TRBD2. The CDR3 totals 14 residues. Germline assignment: CDR1 SGHTA and CDR2 FQGNSA. The junction had 6 bases not matched to a gene; V was cut back by 5 bases and J by 4 bases. The chain's CDR3 is CASSPRGVPDTQYF. In DNA, the CDR3 is TGTGCCAGCAGCCCCCGGGGGGTCCCAGATACGCAGTATTTT.

The chain carries TRBV9 and TRBJ2-7; D is unclear. Germline lookup yields CDR1 SGDLS and CDR2 YYNGEE. The CDR3 runs 15 residues. Trimming removed 0 bases at V and 3 bases at J, with 13 bases between. The CDR3 sequence: CASSVDPRPHYEQYF. Written as DNA, the CDR3 is TGTGCCAGCAGCGTAGATCCTAGACCACACTACGAGCAGTACTTC.

With respect to this clone: In the same sample, other DNA sequences code for this CDR3. V gene TRBV30 combines with J gene TRBJ1-3; perhaps TRBD1 as D (6 bases). This CDR3 has 15 amino acids. Germline V gives CDR1 GTSNPN, CDR2 SVGIG (reference sequence). The V gene lost 0 bases and the J gene lost 0 bases, with 9 bases spanning the gap. The CDR3 reads CAWSVGGISGNTIYF. Here the CDR3 DNA reads TGTGCCTGGAGTGTAGGGGGGATCTCTGGAAACACCATATATTTT.

The chain couples TRBV19 to TRBJ1-2; tentatively, D is TRBD1 (5 bases). From germline, CDR1 is LNHDA and CDR2 SQIVND (reference sequence). The CDR3 contains 15 residues. V was clipped by 3 bases and J by 4 bases, with 15 bases between them. CDR3 protein: CASSISSRESYGYTF. CDR3 bases: TGTGCCAGTAGTATTTCGTCCAGGGAGAGCTATGGCTACACCTTC.

This clone has just one count. The chain couples TRBV7-3 to TRBJ2-7; D might be TRBD1 or TRBD2, each matching 6 bases. This CDR3 contains 13 residues. Germline V lookup: CDR1 SGHTA, CDR2 FQGTGA. Trimming took off 2 bases at V and 5 bases at J, with 10 bases between the two ends. The CDR3 protein is CASSLEGGHEQYF. The CDR3 nucleotides read TGTGCCAGCAGCTTAGAGGGGGGCCACGAGCAGTACTTC.

This sequence joins TRBV6-1 and TRBJ1-5, with 7 bases lining up with TRBD1. Germline CDR1 and CDR2: MNHNS and SASEGT. The CDR3 extends over 15 amino acids. The V and J ends lost 6 bases and 10 bases, in that order; junction bases with no gene match: 15. This chain's CDR3 is CASSFWPGQLSPQHF. DNA of the CDR3: TGTGCCAGCAGCTTCTGGCCGGGACAGTTAAGTCCCCAGCATTTT.

The chain carries TRBV23-1 and TRBJ1-4, with TRBD1 matching 7 bases. TRBV23-1 is assigned to the ORF class and has an uncertain function. The J segment lost 7 bases and the V segment lost 11 bases, leaving 10 bases of the junction unmatched. The CDR3 is 13 amino acids. DNA for the CDR3: TGCGCCCCACGGAGGGGGCAGGGTGAAAAACTGTTTTTT. Its translation is CAPRRGQGEKLFF.

The V call is TRBV28, the J call TRBJ1-3; perhaps TRBD1 as D (6 bases). Germline lookup yields CDR1 MDHEN and CDR2 SYDVKM. The ends were cut back, 8 bases at V and 3 bases at J, with 11 bases in the middle. The CDR3 has 13 amino acids. The CDR3 reads CASPDSFGNTIYF. CDR3 DNA sequence: TGTGCCAGCCCGGACAGCTTTGGAAACACCATATATTTT.

The gene calls are TRBV30 and TRBJ1-4; weak D call: TRBD1 (5 bases). Germline CDR1 reads GTSNPN; CDR2 reads SVGIG (reference sequence). The CDR3 has 16 amino acids. V was cut by 0 bases and J by 8 bases, with 19 bases left in between. The CDR3 DNA reads TGTGCCTGGAGTGTAAGGAGGGGCGGGGCCTCCGAAAAACTGTTTTTT. It specifies CAWSVRRGGASEKLFF.

This clone was detected once. The chain carries TRBV5-1 and TRBJ2-5, with D perhaps being TRBD1 or TRBD2 (6 bases each). V lost 5 bases and J 2 bases, leaving 13 bases between the germline ends. The CDR3 is 14 residues long. The germline CDR1 and CDR2 sequences are SGHRS and YFSETQ. The DNA of the CDR3 is TGCGCCAGCAGAAGGGGGGAATTGCAAGAGACCCAGTACTTC. Protein product: CASRRGELQETQYF. Full variable domain (rest looked up from reference TRBV5-1 and TRBJ2-5): KAGVTQTPRYLIKTRGQQVTLSCSPISGHRSVSWYQQTPGQGLQFLFEYFSETQRNKGNFPGRFSGRQFSNSRSEMNVSTLELGDSALYLCASRRGELQETQYFGPGTRLLVL.

The chain employs TRBV19 and TRBJ1-2, with D possibly being TRBD1 (6 bases). The CDR3 contains 17 residues. V was pared by 3 bases and J by 5 bases, with 22 bases between. CDR1 LNHDA and CDR2 SQIVND come from the germline V gene (reference sequence). This CDR3 reads CASSIEPGQQFSYGYTF. The CDR3 DNA is TGTGCCAGTAGTATCGAACCCGGACAGCAATTTTCTTATGGCTACACCTTC.

The chain employs TRBV7-7 and TRBJ2-5; D possibly corresponds to TRBD2 (6 bases). V was trimmed by 4 bases and J by 7 bases, leaving 13 bases between them. Germline V gene sequence: CDR1 SSHAT, CDR2 FNYEAQ (reference sequence). The CDR3 covers 13 residues. For the CDR3, the DNA is TGTGCCAGCAGCTGGGACTCCGACATGACCCAGTACTTC. It yields the protein CASSWDSDMTQYF.

The CDR3 coding sequence is TGTGCCAGCAGTGCGGTGGACAGCCCACCCTACGAGCAGTACTTC. Protein product: CASSAVDSPPYEQYF. This rearrangement joins TRBV6-1 to TRBJ2-7; possibly TRBD1 for D (6 bases). The germline gives CDR1 MNHNS, CDR2 SASEGT. The CDR3 has 15 residues. V lost 4 bases, J lost 2 bases, and 15 bases lay in between.

The chain has TRBV5-1 and TRBJ1-1, with 7 bases aligning to TRBD1. Unmatched junction bases numbered 8, after V lost 4 bases and J lost 5 bases. The CDR3 has 14 residues. Per the germline V gene, CDR1 is SGHRS and CDR2 is YFSETQ. CDR3 in amino acids: CASSPGQWGTEAFF. The CDR3 DNA sequence: TGCGCCAGCAGCCCGGGACAGTGGGGGACTGAAGCTTTCTTT.